The present entry profiles one TCR beta chain with its context. Per germline, CDR1 SGHNT and CDR2 YENEEA. Trimming removed 4 bases from V and 5 bases from J, with 11 bases in between. The CDR3 has 14 residues. Clones were read by immunoSEQ multiplex PCR, and TCRdb kept only the in-frame ones, dropping some. The data show about 440,000 clones, with about 90% seen just once and roughly 2% held by the top ten. Enrolled through a virtual design, the participants were between 18 and 89 years of age and came from roughly 22 US areas. Assignment of participants to cohorts was predicated upon participant-reported clinical history. The data are from a study of blood T cell repertoires in COVID-19. Across the study: T cells, B-cell-depleted T cells, or PBMCs provided the cDNA or gDNA that served as material.

The chain links TRBV11-3 to TRBJ2-2; D is unresolved. The sequencing input was PBMCs or T cells enriched from blood (not recorded which). This clonotype was obtained from a woman younger than 35 with acute COVID-19. The CDR3 sequence: CASSSRDPTGELFF. The CDR3, as DNA: TGTGCCAGCAGCTCTAGAGACCCGACCGGGGAGCTGTTTTTT.